Sequencing of this TCR beta chain was carried out in a study of identical twins. Points from the study as a whole: Cross-sectional statistical analysis, not tracking of the same donors, underpinned the conclusions. With beta out-of-frame sequences, excess sharing by twins was weaker. The more abundant beta clonotypes in cord blood had fewer insertions, and memory repertoires did not show this.

There are 16 residues in the CDR3. CDR1 is SGHTA and CDR2 is FQGNSA in the germline V gene. About this clonotype: Its antigen is still unknown. Its ends do not fully match the called genes, so a read error is possible.

Through template switching, a universal primer site was introduced, and the cDNA contained unique molecular identifiers. Via MiXCR, TCRdb re-called the 5' RACE reads, giving one row per CDR3 protein. The sample contains around 1.7 million distinct CDR3 sequences, about 31% of which appear only once. Sequencing was performed on cord blood. The chain joins TRBV7-2 to TRBJ2-1, with TRBD2 matching over 9 bases. The TCR sequence derives from a newborn girl in good health. CDR3 sequence: CVSSPPLVAGDNEQFF. The CDR3 DNA reads as TGTGTCAGCAGCCCCCCCTTGGTAGCGGGAGACAATGAGCAGTTCTTC.